The 22 T cell receptor beta chains below come from one sample, sequenced in a study of cytomegalovirus exposure and HLA in healthy donors. The assay was immunoSEQ multiplex PCR, and TCRdb's table has in-frame clones only and misses some. The table includes 110,000 to 150,000 clones, roughly nine tenths detected once. Sequencing was carried out using PBMCs. Receptor source: a man between 18 and 29 years old in good health and CMV-seronegative.

The V gene is TRBV2, the J gene TRBJ1-4; the match to TRBD1 covers 7 bases. Per the germline V gene, CDR1 is SNHLY and CDR2 is FYNNEI. CDR3 length: 15 residues. V was clipped by 7 bases and J by 5 bases; unmatched bases: 10. The CDR3 here is CASNSMTGRNEKLFF. DNA of the CDR3: TGTGCCAGCAATTCTATGACAGGGCGGAATGAAAAACTGTTTTTT.

This chain connects TRBV2 to TRBJ2-1; 14 bases line up with TRBD2. The length of the CDR3 is 19 residues. Germline V gene data show CDR1 as SNHLY and CDR2 as FYNNEI. With V trimmed by 6 bases and J by 6 bases, 16 bases remained unmatched. The CDR3 DNA is TGTGCCAGCAGAACCGGGACTAGCGGGAGTCATACCAGTTCCAATGAGCAGTTCTTC. This translates into CASRTGTSGSHTSSNEQFF.

The sample holds a few counts of this clone. The chain combines TRBV7-9 with TRBJ1-2; 12 bases map to TRBD1. Trimming removed 5 bases from V and 7 bases from J; junction bases left unmatched: 14. The CDR3 totals 17 residues. Germline lookup yields CDR1 SEHNR and CDR2 FQNEAQ (reference sequence). The CDR3 DNA sequence: TGTGCCAGCAGCGAAGGGGGACAGGGGGCAATTCTACGTGGCTACACCTTC. Protein: CASSEGGQGAILRGYTF.

V gene TRBV6-5 combines with J gene TRBJ1-5, with D unclear. CDR1 is MNHEY and CDR2 is SVGAGI in the germline V gene. V shed 0 bases and J shed 4 bases, with 4 bases lying between them. This CDR3 region has 13 residues. CDR3 in DNA: TGTGCCAGCAGTTACTCGAGTAATCAGCCCCAGCATTTT. Translated: CASSYSSNQPQHF.

The V call is TRBV14, the J call TRBJ2-7, with D possibly being TRBD1 (6 bases). In germline, CDR1 is SGHDN, CDR2 FVKESK. The CDR3 sequence is 14 residues long. V gave up 2 bases and J gave up 2 bases, with 10 bases separating them. CDR3: CASSQSNRAYEQYF. In DNA form, the CDR3 reads TGTGCCAGCAGCCAATCGAACAGGGCCTACGAGCAGTACTTC.

The chain uses TRBV5-1 and TRBJ2-7; 9 positions agree with TRBD2. The CDR3 runs 15 residues. Per the germline V gene, CDR1 is SGHRS and CDR2 is YFSETQ. Unmatched junction bases numbered 8, after V lost 2 bases and J lost 5 bases. CDR3: CASSFGAGGEDEQYF. In DNA form, the CDR3 reads TGCGCCAGCAGCTTTGGGGCGGGAGGGGAGGACGAGCAGTACTTC.

The V call is TRBV6-4, the J call TRBJ1-5; 9 nucleotides agree with TRBD1. The CDR3 spans 15 residues. V lost 2 bases to trimming and J lost 1 base; unmatched junction nucleotides: 0. CDR1 is MRHNA and CDR2 is SNTAGT in the germline V gene. CDR3 DNA sequence: TGTGCCAGCAGTGACACAGGGGGCAGCAATCAGCCCCAGCATTTT. Protein: CASSDTGGSNQPQHF.

This rearrangement joins TRBV6-5 to TRBJ2-7; 10 bases line up with TRBD1. Per the germline V gene, CDR1 is MNHEY and CDR2 is SVGAGI. V shed 6 bases, J shed 0 bases, and the junction held 5 bases outside the gene matches. This CDR3 is 15 amino acids long. This chain's CDR3 is CASSLGQGSSYEQYF. The CDR3, as DNA: TGTGCCAGCAGCCTGGGACAGGGGAGCTCCTACGAGCAGTACTTC.

The CDR3 protein is CASSSGDPHGELFF. The CDR3 region has the DNA TGTGCCAGCAGTTCAGGGGACCCTCACGGGGAGCTGTTTTTT. The chain joins TRBV27 to TRBJ2-2, with D tentatively TRBD1 (6 bases). V lost 4 bases, J lost 7 bases, and 13 bases lay in between. This CDR3 contains 14 residues. Per germline, CDR1 MNHEY and CDR2 SMNVEV (reference sequence).

CDR3 loop: CASSSMTLATTGELFF. The CDR3 nucleotides are TGTGCCAGCAGCTCTATGACGCTAGCCACCACCGGGGAGCTGTTTTTT. V usage is TRBV7-9 and J usage is TRBJ2-2; D is perhaps TRBD2 (5 bases). This CDR3 is 16 amino acids long. The germline CDR1 and CDR2 sequences are SEHNR and FQNEAQ (reference sequence). V gave up 4 bases and J gave up 4 bases, with 16 bases separating them.

This rearrangement joins TRBV6-5 to TRBJ2-3; TRBD1 is a possible D gene (6 bases). The CDR3 loop spans 13 amino acids. Germline V gene data show CDR1 as MNHEY and CDR2 as SVGAGI. V was clipped by 6 bases and J by 3 bases, with 10 bases between them. CDR3 loop: CASRRTGTDTQYF. For the CDR3, the DNA is TGTGCCAGCAGGCGTACAGGGACAGATACGCAGTATTTT.

The chain uses TRBV5-4 and TRBJ1-2; D unclear. CDR3 length: 14 amino acids. Per the germline V gene, CDR1 is SGHNT and CDR2 is YYREEE (reference sequence). Trimming shortened V by 0 bases and J by 4 bases, and 10 bases separated the two germline ends. The CDR3 loop is CASSLGLGAYGYTF. CDR3 in DNA: TGTGCCAGCAGCTTGGGGCTGGGAGCCTATGGCTACACCTTC.

CDR3 amino acids: CASSPGTALAANYGYTF. The CDR3 nucleotides are TGTGCCAGCAGTCCCGGGACAGCTTTAGCAGCTAACTATGGCTACACCTTC. The genes are TRBV27 and TRBJ1-2; 7 nucleotides agree with TRBD1. The CDR3 totals 17 residues. V lost 5 bases, J lost 0 bases, and 12 bases stayed unmatched. Germline V gene lookup returns CDR1 MNHEY and CDR2 SMNVEV (reference sequence).

The J gene is TRBJ2-3, the V gene TRBV7-9; 12 bases line up with TRBD2. The CDR3 length is 17 residues. Germline values: CDR1 SEHNR, CDR2 FQNEAQ (reference sequence). Losses at the gene ends were 1 base for V and 10 bases for J; bases not matched to a gene: 12. CDR3 amino acids: CASSLGPTGLAGTAQYF. CDR3 DNA sequence: TGTGCCAGCAGCTTAGGTCCGACCGGACTAGCGGGAACGGCGCAGTATTTT.

The rearrangement joins TRBV6-5 to TRBJ2-2; a possible D gene is TRBD1 (6 bases). Germline values: CDR1 MNHEY, CDR2 SVGAGI. This CDR3 has 16 amino acids. The V end was cut by 4 bases, the J end by 6 bases, with 18 bases between. CDR3 sequence reads: CASSSQINRESGELFF. In DNA, the CDR3 is TGTGCCAGCAGTTCACAAATCAACAGGGAGTCCGGGGAGCTGTTTTTT.

The V call is TRBV27, the J call TRBJ2-7; 14 bases match TRBD2. The CDR3 loop spans 21 amino acids. Germline V CDR1 and CDR2: MNHEY, SMNVEV (reference sequence). The ends lost 6 bases at V and 2 bases at J; junction bases unmatched: 21. CDR3 in amino acids: CASSPPRGRLAGGPFPYEQYF. In nucleotides, the CDR3 is TGTGCCAGCAGCCCCCCGAGGGGCCGACTAGCGGGAGGGCCCTTCCCCTACGAGCAGTACTTC.

Only a few counts were recorded for this clone. V is TRBV2 and J is TRBJ1-3, with a weak D call TRBD1 (6 bases). The germline CDR1 and CDR2 sequences are SNHLY and FYNNEI. The CDR3 consists of 16 residues. Deletions cut 2 bases from V and 0 bases from J, with 11 bases between. The CDR3 is CASSEIPGDSGNTIYF. CDR3 sequence (DNA): TGTGCCAGCAGTGAAATCCCAGGGGACTCTGGAAACACCATATATTTT.

This sequence joins TRBV28 and TRBJ2-7, with TRBD2 as a possible D gene (6 bases). The CDR3 has 15 residues. CDR1 is MDHEN, CDR2 SYDVKM, per germline. V was pared by 1 base and J by 1 base, with 11 bases between. The CDR3 loop reads CASSLFRDSSYEQYF. For the CDR3, the DNA is TGTGCCAGCAGTTTATTTCGGGACTCTTCCTACGAGCAGTACTTC.

DNA for the CDR3: TGTGCCAGCAGCTTAGGGCAGGCGAGCTCCTACGAGCAGTACTTC. Protein: CASSLGQASSYEQYF. This chain links TRBV7-2 with TRBJ2-7, with unresolved D. Per the germline V gene, CDR1 is SGHTA and CDR2 is FQGNSA. The ends were cut back, 1 base at V and 0 bases at J, with 10 bases in the middle. This CDR3 has 15 residues.

This rearrangement joins TRBV7-2 to TRBJ2-3; D is perhaps TRBD2 (6 bases). Trimming took off 5 bases at V and 6 bases at J, with 24 bases between the two ends. Germline CDR1 and CDR2: SGHTA and FQGNSA. The CDR3 extends over 17 amino acids. The CDR3 loop is CASSPAGRQLAWDTQYF. DNA for the CDR3: TGTGCCAGCAGCCCCGCCGGCAGACAACTAGCATGGGATACGCAGTATTTT.

As regards this clone: Other DNA sequences in this sample translate to the same CDR3. The chain is built from TRBV20-1 and TRBJ2-5; the D is unclear. The germline V gene has CDR1 DFQATT and CDR2 SNEGSKA (reference sequence). The CDR3 consists of 11 residues. Trimming left V 2 bases short and J 5 bases short, with 6 bases between. The CDR3, as DNA: TGCAGTGCTAGACCTTTGGAGACCCAGTACTTC. Protein sequence: CSARPLETQYF.

This rearrangement joins TRBV12-5 to TRBJ2-3, with a possible D match to TRBD1 (6 bases). Germline V lookup: CDR1 LGHNT, CDR2 FRNRAP. The germline V and J ends were trimmed by 0 bases and 8 bases, with 9 bases remaining between them. There are 13 residues in the CDR3. The CDR3 coding sequence is TGTGCTAGTGGTTTGGTATCCAGGGGTACGCAGTATTTT. Translating it yields CASGLVSRGTQYF.